The rows below give T cell receptor beta chains drawn from one sample of a study of shared clonotypes between healthy human individuals. The repertoire was sequenced with immunoSEQ multiplex PCR; TCRdb's copy has only in-frame clones and lacks some. The table shows roughly 2.1 million clones, with 85% to 95% occurring only once. The sequencing sample was made of naive CD8+ T cells from PBMCs. Every receptor here comes from a man younger than 35 in good health. Some clones in this sample may be carry-over from other donors' samples. CDR3s include the opening cysteine and the closing phenylalanine or tryptophan.

v_gene,j_gene,CDR3aa
TRBV28,TRBJ2-7,CAVRQASSYEQYF
TRBV19,TRBJ2-7,CASSRAGAHNYEQYF
TRBV29-1,TRBJ1-5,CSVEEGTGGQPQHF
TRBV6-5,TRBJ1-1,CASSFRTGGSFSQGIF
TRBV4-3,TRBJ2-1,CASSRKLAQSSYNEQFF
TRBV7-9,TRBJ2-5,CASSLRREGVRETQYF
TRBV6-1,TRBJ2-7,CASSETRGHRWEQYF
TRBV11-3,TRBJ2-1,CASSKGGFANEQFF
TRBV19,TRBJ1-4,CASSMEDRRHEKLFF
TRBV30,TRBJ2-7,CAWATGYVQYF
TRBV7-9,TRBJ2-1,CASSLVLPGDGQFF
TRBV7-9,TRBJ2-1,CASSLVVQGGILF
TRBV7-8,TRBJ2-7,CASSSTLAGVVGEQYF
TRBV5-6,TRBJ1-2,CASSSAANYGYTF
TRBV10-3,TRBJ1-1,CAISTGTGAEAFF
TRBV28,TRBJ2-7,CASSQGSYEQYF